Given below is one T cell receptor (beta chain) in context. The antigen remains undetermined. Time point of the sample: week 11, during vaccination. The content of each vaccine dose was 300 ug of mutant IDH1 20-mer peptide, and topical imiquimod accompanied it. The data belong to a study of a mutant IDH1 vaccine in newly diagnosed glioma. Across the whole study: Most patients had radiochemotherapy with temozolomide before enrollment; others had one alone.

The protocol was immunoSEQ multiplex PCR, while the TCRdb copy is restricted to in-frame clones and leaves out a portion. The table includes roughly 70,000 clones, approximately 84% detected once. Germline CDR1 LGHNT, CDR2 FRNRAP. The CDR3 consists of 16 residues. The V end was cut by 2 bases, the J end by 0 bases, with 14 bases between. This sample comprised PBMCs, obtained from a glioma patient whose treatment included an IDH1 peptide vaccine. The receptor comes from a woman aged 45-59 years with glioma. The rearrangement links TRBV12-5 to TRBJ2-7; weak D call: TRBD1 (5 bases). The CDR3 spells CASGLPGLGDSYEQYF. In DNA form, the CDR3 reads TGTGCTAGTGGTTTGCCAGGTTTAGGGGACTCCTACGAGCAGTACTTC.